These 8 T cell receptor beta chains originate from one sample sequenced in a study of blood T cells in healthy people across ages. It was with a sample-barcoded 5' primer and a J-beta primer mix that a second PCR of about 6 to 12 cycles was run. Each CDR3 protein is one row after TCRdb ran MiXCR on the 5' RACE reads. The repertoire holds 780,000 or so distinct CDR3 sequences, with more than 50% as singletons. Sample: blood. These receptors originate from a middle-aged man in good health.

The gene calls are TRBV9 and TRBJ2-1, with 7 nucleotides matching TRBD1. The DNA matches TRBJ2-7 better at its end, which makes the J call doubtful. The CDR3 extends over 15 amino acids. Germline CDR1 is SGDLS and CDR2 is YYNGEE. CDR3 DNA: TGTGCCAGCAGCGTAAGGGGGACAGTATACAATGAGCAGTACTTC. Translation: CASSVRGTVYNEQYF.

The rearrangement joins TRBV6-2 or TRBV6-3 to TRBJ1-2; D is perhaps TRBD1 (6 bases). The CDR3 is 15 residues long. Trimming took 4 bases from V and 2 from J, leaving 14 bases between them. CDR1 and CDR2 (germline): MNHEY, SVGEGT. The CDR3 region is CASSLDAGHNYGYTF. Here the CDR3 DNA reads TGTGCCAGCAGTTTAGACGCGGGACACAACTATGGCTACACCTTC.

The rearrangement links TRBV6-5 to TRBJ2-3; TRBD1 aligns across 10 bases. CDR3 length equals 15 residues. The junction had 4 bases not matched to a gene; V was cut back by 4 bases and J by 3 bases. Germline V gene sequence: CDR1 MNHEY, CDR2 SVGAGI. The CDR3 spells CASSWTGGLTDTQYF. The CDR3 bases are TGTGCCAGCAGTTGGACAGGGGGTTTGACAGATACGCAGTATTTT.

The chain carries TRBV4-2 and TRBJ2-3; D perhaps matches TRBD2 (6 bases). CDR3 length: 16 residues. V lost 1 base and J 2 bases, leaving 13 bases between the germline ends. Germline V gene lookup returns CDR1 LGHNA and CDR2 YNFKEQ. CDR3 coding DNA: TGTGCCAGCAGCCAAGTTGGAGGGGCACCCACAGATACGCAGTATTTT. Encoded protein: CASSQVGGAPTDTQYF.

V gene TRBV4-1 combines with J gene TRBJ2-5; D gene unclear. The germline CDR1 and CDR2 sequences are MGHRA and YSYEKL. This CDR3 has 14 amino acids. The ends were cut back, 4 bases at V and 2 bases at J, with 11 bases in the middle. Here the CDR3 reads CASSPTNNQETQYF. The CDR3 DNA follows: TGCGCCAGCAGCCCTACAAACAATCAAGAGACCCAGTACTTC.

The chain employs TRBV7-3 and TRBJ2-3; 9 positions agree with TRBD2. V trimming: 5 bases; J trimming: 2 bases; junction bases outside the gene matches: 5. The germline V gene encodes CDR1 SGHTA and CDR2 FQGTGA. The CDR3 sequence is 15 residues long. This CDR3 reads CASSPGLAFTDTQYF. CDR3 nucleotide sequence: TGTGCCAGCAGCCCGGGACTAGCTTTCACAGATACGCAGTATTTT.

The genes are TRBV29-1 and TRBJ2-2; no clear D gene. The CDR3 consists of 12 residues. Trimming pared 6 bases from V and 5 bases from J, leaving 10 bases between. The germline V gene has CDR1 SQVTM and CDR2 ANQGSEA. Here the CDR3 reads CSVIGPTGELFF. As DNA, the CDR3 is TGCAGCGTAATCGGCCCGACCGGGGAGCTGTTTTTT.

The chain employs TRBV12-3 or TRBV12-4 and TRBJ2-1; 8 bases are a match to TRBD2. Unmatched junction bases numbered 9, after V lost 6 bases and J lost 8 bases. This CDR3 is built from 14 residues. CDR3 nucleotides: TGTGCCAGCAGGGAGCGGGAGCGGTCCCATGAGCAGTTCTTC. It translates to CASRERERSHEQFF.